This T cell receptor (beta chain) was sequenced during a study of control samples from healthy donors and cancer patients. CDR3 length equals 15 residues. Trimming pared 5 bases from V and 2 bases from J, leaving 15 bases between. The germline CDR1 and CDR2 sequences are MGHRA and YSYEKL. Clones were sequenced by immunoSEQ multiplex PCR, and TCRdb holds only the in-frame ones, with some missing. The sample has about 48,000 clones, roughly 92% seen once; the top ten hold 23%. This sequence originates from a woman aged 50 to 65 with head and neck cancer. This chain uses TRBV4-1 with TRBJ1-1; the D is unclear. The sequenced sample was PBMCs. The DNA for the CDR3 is TGCGCCAGCAGCTCCTTAGATCTGGAAAACACTGAAGCTTTCTTT. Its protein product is CASSSLDLENTEAFF.